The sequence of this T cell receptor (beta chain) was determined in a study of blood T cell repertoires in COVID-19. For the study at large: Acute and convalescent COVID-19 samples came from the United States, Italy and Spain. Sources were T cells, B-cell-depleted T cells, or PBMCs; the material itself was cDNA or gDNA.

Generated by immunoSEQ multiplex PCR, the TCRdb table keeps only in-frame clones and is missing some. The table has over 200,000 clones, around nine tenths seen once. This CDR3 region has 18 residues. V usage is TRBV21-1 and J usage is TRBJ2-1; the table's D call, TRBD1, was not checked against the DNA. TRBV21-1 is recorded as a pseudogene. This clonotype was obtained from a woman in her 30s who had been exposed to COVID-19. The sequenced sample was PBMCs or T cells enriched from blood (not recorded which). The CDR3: CASSKSGVGRAPYNEQFF. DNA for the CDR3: TGTGCCAGCAGCAAATCAGGGGTCGGGCGGGCACCCTACAATGAGCAGTTCTTC.